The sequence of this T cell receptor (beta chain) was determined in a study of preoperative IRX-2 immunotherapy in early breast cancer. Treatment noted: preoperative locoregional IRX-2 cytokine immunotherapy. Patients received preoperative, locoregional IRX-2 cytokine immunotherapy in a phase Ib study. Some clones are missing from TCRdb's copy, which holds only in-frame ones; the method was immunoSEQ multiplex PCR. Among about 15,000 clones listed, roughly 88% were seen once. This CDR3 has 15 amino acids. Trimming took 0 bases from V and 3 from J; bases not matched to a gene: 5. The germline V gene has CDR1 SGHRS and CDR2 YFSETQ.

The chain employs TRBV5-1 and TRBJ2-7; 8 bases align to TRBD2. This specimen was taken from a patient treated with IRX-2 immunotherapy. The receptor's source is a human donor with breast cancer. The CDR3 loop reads CASSLVAGGVYEQYF. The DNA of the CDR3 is TGCGCCAGCAGCTTGGTCGCGGGGGGAGTCTACGAGCAGTACTTC.